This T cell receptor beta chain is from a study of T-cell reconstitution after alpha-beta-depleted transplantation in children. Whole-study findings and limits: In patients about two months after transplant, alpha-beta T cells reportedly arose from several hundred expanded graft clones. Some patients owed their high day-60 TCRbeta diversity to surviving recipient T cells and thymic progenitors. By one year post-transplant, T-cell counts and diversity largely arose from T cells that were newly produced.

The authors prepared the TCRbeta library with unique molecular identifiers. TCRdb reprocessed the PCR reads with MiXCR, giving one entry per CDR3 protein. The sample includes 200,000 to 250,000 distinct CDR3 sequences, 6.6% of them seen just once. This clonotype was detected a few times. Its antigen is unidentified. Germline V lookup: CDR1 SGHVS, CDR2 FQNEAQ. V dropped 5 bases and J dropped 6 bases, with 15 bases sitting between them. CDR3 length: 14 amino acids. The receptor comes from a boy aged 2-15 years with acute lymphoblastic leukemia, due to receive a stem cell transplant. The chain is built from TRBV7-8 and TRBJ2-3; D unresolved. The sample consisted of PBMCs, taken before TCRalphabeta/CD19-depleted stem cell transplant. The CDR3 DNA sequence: TGTGCCAGCAGCCCGAAATTACCGCCGGATACGCAGTATTTT. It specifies CASSPKLPPDTQYF.